This note documents a single T cell receptor (beta chain) sequence. The sample is drawn from a study of T cell changes during pregnancy in multiple sclerosis. Germline V gene data show CDR1 as SNHLY and CDR2 as FYNNEI. The CDR3 covers 15 residues. V lost 4 bases to trimming and J lost 2 bases; unmatched junction nucleotides: 7. Data came from immunoSEQ multiplex PCR; TCRdb stores just in-frame clones and leaves some out. This sample has tens of thousands of clones, with around 92% found just once. The chain links TRBV2 to TRBJ2-5; TRBD1 matches 7 bases. Sequenced here: CD8+ T cells from peripheral blood mononuclear cells, sampled in the third trimester of pregnancy. This sequence was found in a female donor in good health, enrolled as a control in a pregnancy study. The CDR3 region has the DNA TGTGCCAGCAGTGCAGGGGCAGGGGGTCAAGAGACCCAGTACTTC. Translated, it gives CASSAGAGGQETQYF.